The T cell receptor beta chain under discussion was sequenced for a study of neurological immune-mediated disorders. This clonotype was picked up many times. Its antigen is still unknown. TCRdb redid the calling of the 5' RACE reads with MiXCR, one entry per CDR3 protein. The data contain around 60,000 distinct CDR3 sequences, 3% to 4% of them singletons. The junction had 10 bases not matched to a gene; V was cut back by 3 bases and J by 2 bases. CDR3 size: 17 residues. Germline CDR1 is MDHEN and CDR2 is SYDVKM. 2 million unsorted PBMCs were stored in RNAlater at -80 °C before RNA extraction. Points from the study as a whole: When grouped phylogenetically, the repertoires of 18 of the 34 multiple sclerosis patients fell together in one related-CDR3 cluster, which is a possible signature. Across subjects, expanded clones had no CDR3 amino acid sequences in common, pointing to private repertoires in all groups.

The J gene is TRBJ2-1, the V gene TRBV28; 7 bases line up with TRBD2. This receptor was identified in a woman in her sixties with multiple sclerosis. The sequencing input was PBMCs. The CDR3 DNA sequence: TGTGCCAGCAGTTTGTATAAGACTAGCCTTACCTACAATGAGCAGTTCTTC. Translation: CASSLYKTSLTYNEQFF.